Listed here are 16 T cell receptor beta chains from one sample, sequenced in a study of T cell changes during pregnancy in multiple sclerosis (dated by TCRdb to about 2019). Library creation used the immunoSEQ multiplex PCR assay. The source is immuneACCESS, and TCRdb retained only in-frame sequences with V and J called. Part of the clones is not carried over; for the studies checked, unresolved V genes explain less than half of this, and the remainder is unexplained. The sample profile shows about 69,000 clones; approximately 90% of them were found once. The ten largest clones take up about 3.5% of the sample. This sample comprised peripheral blood, obtained before pregnancy. These receptors were taken from a female donor with multiple sclerosis, enrolled in a pregnancy study.

V and J are TRBV6-5 and TRBJ2-5; 8 bases align to TRBD1. Germline values: CDR1 MNHEY, CDR2 SVGAGI. There are 15 residues in the CDR3. With V trimmed by 6 bases and J by 5 bases, 11 bases remained unmatched. The CDR3 coding sequence is TGTGCCAGCAGGCCGCTCAGGGGGCCTTGGGAGACCCAGTACTTC. Its protein is CASRPLRGPWETQYF.

This chain joins TRBV7-9 and TRBJ2-3; D might be TRBD1 (7 bases). V dropped 5 bases and J dropped 6 bases, with 9 bases sitting between them. Germline CDR1 SEHNR, CDR2 FQNEAQ (reference sequence). CDR3 size: 12 residues. CDR3 nucleotide sequence: TGTGCCAGCAGCCCAGGGGGGGATACGCAGTATTTT. Its translation: CASSPGGDTQYF.

This chain connects TRBV6-4 to TRBJ2-2; 11 bases line up with TRBD2. Trimming cost V 6 bases and J 5 bases; bases outside gene matches: 5. In germline, CDR1 is MRHNA, CDR2 SNTAGT. The CDR3 loop spans 15 amino acids. CDR3 bases: TGTGCCAGCAGACTACTAGCGGGAGAGACCGGGGAGCTGTTTTTT. Translation gives CASRLLAGETGELFF.

V gene TRBV5-4 combines with J gene TRBJ2-7, with 7 bases lining up with TRBD2. Unmatched junction bases numbered 11, after V lost 6 bases and J lost 2 bases. CDR1 and CDR2 (germline): SGHNT, YYREEE (reference sequence). This CDR3 contains 15 residues. The CDR3 spells CASTIGGSGPYEQYF. The CDR3 coding sequence is TGTGCCAGCACTATCGGCGGGAGTGGCCCCTACGAGCAGTACTTC.

For the CDR3, the DNA is TGTGCCAGCTCACAGGGGTCGCGCTATGGCTACACCTTC. Its translation: CASSQGSRYGYTF. J is TRBJ1-2 and V is TRBV18, with TRBD1 as a possible D gene (5 bases). This CDR3 has 13 residues. Trimming removed 4 bases from V and 4 bases from J, with 10 bases in between. The V gene's germline CDR1 is KGHSH and CDR2 LQKENI.

The V and J genes are TRBV30 and TRBJ1-1; D is undetermined. V lost 0 bases to trimming and J lost 5 bases, with 10 bases between them. The CDR3 has 13 residues. CDR1 and CDR2 from the germline V gene are GTSNPN and SVGIG (reference sequence). CDR3 residues: CAWSVLERTEAFF. The CDR3 DNA is TGTGCCTGGAGTGTACTCGAGAGGACTGAAGCTTTCTTT.

The chain carries TRBV30 and TRBJ1-3; no clear D gene. This CDR3 is 15 amino acids long. In germline, CDR1 is GTSNPN, CDR2 SVGIG (reference sequence). V was pared by 0 bases and J by 5 bases, with 14 bases between. CDR3 DNA: TGTGCCTGGAGTGTTCCGGGATGGGGTAGAAACACCATATATTTT. Its translation: CAWSVPGWGRNTIYF. Complete variable domain (other parts from reference TRBV30 and TRBJ1-3): SQTIHQWPATLVQPVGSPLSLECTVEGTSNPNLYWYRQAAGRGLQLLFYSVGIGQISSEVPQNLSASRPQDRQFILSSKKLLLSDSGFYLCAWSVPGWGRNTIYFGEGSWLTVV.

The rearrangement links TRBV2 to TRBJ2-7; 7 bases line up with TRBD1. J gave up 7 bases and V 2 bases, and 5 bases lay outside the gene matches. The germline V gene encodes CDR1 SNHLY and CDR2 FYNNEI. This CDR3 has 13 amino acids. CDR3 region: CASSERGQAEQYF. CDR3 coding DNA: TGTGCCAGCAGTGAAAGGGGGCAGGCTGAGCAGTACTTC.

This chain links TRBV9 with TRBJ2-7, with 8 bases identical to TRBD1. J lost 6 bases, V lost 0 bases, and 5 bases had no gene match. This CDR3 is 14 amino acids long. The V gene's germline CDR1 is SGDLS and CDR2 YYNGEE. CDR3 loop: CASSVVDRVSEQYF. The CDR3 DNA is TGTGCCAGCAGCGTAGTGGACAGGGTATCCGAGCAGTACTTC.

The chain has TRBV30 and TRBJ2-5; D is perhaps TRBD1 (6 bases). Germline CDR1 GTSNPN, CDR2 SVGIG (reference sequence). Trimming removed 5 bases at V and 0 bases at J, with 16 bases between. The CDR3 has 15 amino acids. Here the CDR3 reads CAWQSGTSYQETQYF. CDR3 in DNA: TGTGCCTGGCAGTCCGGGACATCGTACCAAGAGACCCAGTACTTC.

This clone is a singleton in its sample. The J gene is TRBJ2-1, the V gene TRBV5-1; TRBD2 agrees at 11 bases. Germline V gene lookup returns CDR1 SGHRS and CDR2 YFSETQ. CDR3 length: 18 amino acids. Unmatched junction bases numbered 11, after V lost 4 bases and J lost 2 bases. The CDR3 protein is CASSPLIAGGLTYNEQFF. The CDR3 DNA reads as TGCGCCAGCAGCCCCCTAATAGCGGGAGGGCTAACCTACAATGAGCAGTTCTTC.

The chain has TRBV18 and TRBJ1-2; D is uncertain. The CDR3 has 15 residues. V lost 0 bases, J lost 3 bases, and 11 bases lay in between. Germline V gene data show CDR1 as KGHSH and CDR2 as LQKENI. The CDR3 protein is CASSPPWSSHYGYTF. DNA for the CDR3: TGTGCCAGCTCACCACCGTGGAGCTCCCACTATGGCTACACCTTC.

V and J are TRBV29-1 and TRBJ2-3, with TRBD2 as a possible D gene (7 bases). Germline V lookup: CDR1 SQVTM, CDR2 ANQGSEA. The V end lost 5 bases, the J end lost 5 bases, and 17 bases lay between the germline ends. This CDR3 is 14 amino acids long. DNA for the CDR3: TGCAGCGTTCGAAAGGGGGGGGCAAGAGATACGCAGTATTTT. This sequence encodes CSVRKGGARDTQYF.

V and J are TRBV28 and TRBJ2-7; a weak D match, TRBD2 (6 bases). The CDR3 consists of 14 residues. V lost 1 base and J lost 2, with 9 bases in between. Germline CDR1 and CDR2: MDHEN and SYDVKM. DNA for the CDR3: TGTGCCAGCAGTTTATCTAGCGCAACCTACGAGCAGTACTTC. Its translation: CASSLSSATYEQYF.

This sequence joins TRBV25-1 and TRBJ2-3; 12 bases agree with TRBD2. Germline values: CDR1 MGHDK, CDR2 SYGVNS. The ends lost 2 bases at V and 10 bases at J; junction bases unmatched: 10. This CDR3 has 16 amino acids. CDR3 in amino acids: CASSELTSGGRGAQYF. The CDR3 coding sequence is TGTGCCAGCAGTGAACTGACTAGCGGGGGCCGAGGTGCGCAGTATTTT.

The chain links TRBV5-6 to TRBJ1-3; D not certain. The CDR3 covers 15 residues. CDR1 is SGHDT, CDR2 YYEEEE, per germline. V lost 1 base and J 0 bases, leaving 8 bases between the germline ends. The DNA of the CDR3 is TGTGCCAGCAGCTTGCCCGCTAGCTCTGGAAACACCATATATTTT. This codes for CASSLPASSGNTIYF.